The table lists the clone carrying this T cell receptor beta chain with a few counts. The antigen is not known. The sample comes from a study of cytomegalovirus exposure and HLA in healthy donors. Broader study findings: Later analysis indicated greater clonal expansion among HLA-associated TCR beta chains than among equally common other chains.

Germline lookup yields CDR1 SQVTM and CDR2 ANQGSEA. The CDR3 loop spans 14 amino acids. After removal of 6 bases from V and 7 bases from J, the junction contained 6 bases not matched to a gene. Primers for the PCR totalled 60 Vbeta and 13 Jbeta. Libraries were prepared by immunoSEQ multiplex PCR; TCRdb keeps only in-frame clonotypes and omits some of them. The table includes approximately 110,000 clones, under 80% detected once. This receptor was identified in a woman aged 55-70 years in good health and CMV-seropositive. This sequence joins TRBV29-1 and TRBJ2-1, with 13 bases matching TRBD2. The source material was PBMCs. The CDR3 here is CSVAGLAGRNEQFF. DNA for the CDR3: TGCAGCGTCGCGGGACTAGCGGGGAGAAATGAGCAGTTCTTC.